The next 28 T cell receptor beta chains were all read from a single sample in a study of T cell responses to AZD1222 COVID-19 vaccine (dated by TCRdb to the early 2020s). Library preparation was by the immunoSEQ multiplex PCR assay. TCRdb obtained this table from immuneACCESS and retained in-frame rearrangements with V and J assigned. These tables miss some clones; where compared with another copy, unresolved V genes account for less than half of the shortfall, and the remainder is unexplained. Counted in this sample were approximately 190,000 clones; approximately 93% of them appeared once. Around 1% of the sample lies in the top ten. The intended sense of this specimen's time point label: about 28 days (+/-7) after the second vaccine dose. The sample was peripheral blood, taken 28 days after the second AZD1222 dose. The receptors come from an adult who received the AZD1222 COVID-19 vaccine.

The chain carries TRBV3-1 (or the pseudogene TRBV3-2) and TRBJ1-1; TRBD1 aligns across 9 bases. V was clipped by 1 base and J by 6 bases; unmatched bases: 6. Looked up from germline, CDR1 is LGHDT and CDR2 is YNNKEL (reference sequence). The CDR3 spans 15 residues. The CDR3 here is CASSQVAGQGSEAFF. The CDR3, as DNA: TGTGCCAGCAGCCAAGTCGCGGGACAGGGTTCTGAAGCTTTCTTT.

The V call is TRBV7-3, the J call TRBJ2-7; D remains ambiguous. Trimming left V 1 base short and J 6 bases short, with 10 bases between. The germline V gene encodes CDR1 SGHTA and CDR2 FQGTGA. The CDR3 extends over 13 amino acids. As DNA, the CDR3 is TGTGCCAGCAGCTTAAATTCATCCCCCGAGCAGTACTTC. This encodes CASSLNSSPEQYF.

V gene TRBV15 combines with J gene TRBJ2-3; maybe TRBD1 (5 bases). Trimming pared 3 bases from V and 7 bases from J, leaving 11 bases between. Germline V gene data show CDR1 as LNHNV and CDR2 as YYDKDF (reference sequence). The CDR3 is made up of 13 amino acids. The CDR3, as DNA: TGTGCCACCAGCAGTACCAGGGTGAATACGCAGTATTTT. Protein product: CATSSTRVNTQYF.

This clone is a singleton in its sample. The V call is TRBV3-1 (or the pseudogene TRBV3-2), the J call TRBJ1-2; 9 bases are shared with TRBD1. Germline CDR1 and CDR2: LGHDT and YNNKEL (reference sequence). V gave up 7 bases and J gave up 4 bases; unmatched junction bases: 1. The CDR3 totals 12 residues. For the CDR3, the DNA is TGTGCCAGCAAGGACAGGGGCTATGGCTACACCTTC. Translating it yields CASKDRGYGYTF.

This rearrangement joins TRBV6-5 to TRBJ2-5; possible D gene TRBD1, 6 bases. The CDR3 totals 14 residues. The V and J ends lost 10 bases and 2 bases respectively, with 17 bases between them. Germline lookup yields CDR1 MNHEY and CDR2 SVGAGI. CDR3 in amino acids: CATQQGTVQETQYF. The CDR3 nucleotides read TGTGCCACCCAACAGGGAACGGTGCAAGAGACCCAGTACTTC.

The chain links TRBV6-2 or TRBV6-3 to TRBJ2-3; D is perhaps TRBD2 (5 bases). Trimming shortened V by 6 bases and J by 2 bases, and 12 bases separated the two germline ends. The CDR3 consists of 14 residues. CDR1 is MNHEY and CDR2 is SVGEGT in the germline V gene. The CDR3 loop reads CASSPLGVTDTQYF. CDR3 coding DNA: TGTGCCAGCAGCCCCCTGGGAGTCACAGATACGCAGTATTTT.

CDR3 loop: CASSRAGGSYEQYF. The CDR3 DNA is TGTGCCAGTAGTCGGGCGGGTGGGTCCTACGAGCAGTACTTC. This chain connects TRBV19 to TRBJ2-7; D possibly corresponds to TRBD2 (5 bases). This CDR3 is built from 14 residues. V lost 5 bases to trimming and J lost 1 base, with 12 bases between them. CDR1 LNHDA and CDR2 SQIVND come from the germline V gene (reference sequence).

V gene TRBV5-1 combines with J gene TRBJ2-5; unclear D gene. The ends were cut back, 4 bases at V and 3 bases at J, with 10 bases in the middle. The length of the CDR3 is 13 residues. Germline CDR1 is SGHRS and CDR2 is YFSETQ. The CDR3 here is CASSSLVEETQYF. The CDR3 region has the DNA TGCGCCAGCAGCAGCCTGGTGGAAGAGACCCAGTACTTC.

J is TRBJ2-5 and V is TRBV11-1, with TRBD1 matching 9 bases. Germline V CDR1 and CDR2: SGHAT, FQDESV (reference sequence). The CDR3 runs 16 residues. Losses at the gene ends were 4 bases for V and 5 bases for J; bases not matched to a gene: 11. The CDR3 loop reads CASSSLGQGPFETQYF. The CDR3 DNA reads as TGTGCCAGCAGCTCCCTGGGACAGGGCCCTTTTGAGACCCAGTACTTC.

The chain links TRBV28 to TRBJ2-1; no firm D call. The CDR3 length is 11 residues. V lost 5 bases and J lost 6, with 5 bases in between. The V gene's germline CDR1 is MDHEN and CDR2 SYDVKM. This CDR3 is CASSDLNEQFF. CDR3 DNA sequence: TGTGCCAGCAGTGATCTCAATGAGCAGTTCTTC.

In regard to this clone: Different DNA sequences within this sample yield the same CDR3. V usage is TRBV18 and J usage is TRBJ1-5; no clear D gene. The CDR3 length is 13 residues. Per the germline V gene, CDR1 is KGHSH and CDR2 is LQKENI. V was clipped by 3 bases and J by 0 bases, with 3 bases between them. CDR3 amino acids: CASSPGSNQPQHF. DNA of the CDR3: TGTGCCAGCTCACCGGGTAGCAATCAGCCCCAGCATTTT. The full variable domain, with the rest looked up from reference TRBV18 and TRBJ1-5, is NAGVMQNPRHLVRRRGQEARLRCSPMKGHSHVYWYRQLPEEGLKFMVYLQKENIIDESGMPKERFSAEFPKEGPSILRIQQVVRGDSAAYFCASSPGSNQPQHFGDGTRLSIL.

The rearrangement joins TRBV6-5 to TRBJ2-7, with D perhaps TRBD1 (5 bases). V gave up 6 bases and J gave up 7 bases, with 19 bases separating them. This CDR3 is built from 14 residues. Per the germline V gene, CDR1 is MNHEY and CDR2 is SVGAGI. As DNA, the CDR3 is TGTGCCAGCAGCCCAGGGCCGGAAGCGAGGGAGCAGTACTTC. Encoded protein: CASSPGPEAREQYF.

The CDR3 DNA follows: TGTGCCTGGAGTCAAGGACTGGCGGCATACGAGCAGTACTTC. It yields the protein CAWSQGLAAYEQYF. This chain joins TRBV30 and TRBJ2-7, with D possibly being TRBD2 (5 bases). The CDR3 sequence is 14 residues long. Trimming removed 2 bases at V and 4 bases at J, with 15 bases between. CDR1 is GTSNPN, CDR2 SVGIG, per germline (reference sequence).

The chain combines TRBV6-5 with TRBJ2-2; the D is unclear. This CDR3 is built from 16 residues. V was clipped by 0 bases and J by 2 bases, with 10 bases between them. Germline assignment: CDR1 MNHEY and CDR2 SVGAGI. The DNA of the CDR3 is TGTGCCAGCAGTTACTCGATTCAGGCCAACACCGGGGAGCTGTTTTTT. Translated, it gives CASSYSIQANTGELFF.

The rearrangement links TRBV6-5 to TRBJ2-2; 7 positions agree with TRBD1. V lost 7 bases to trimming and J lost 1 base; unmatched junction nucleotides: 3. This CDR3 is 14 amino acids long. From germline, CDR1 is MNHEY and CDR2 SVGAGI. CDR3 nucleotides: TGTGCCAGCATTGGGACAGAGAACACCGGGGAGCTGTTTTTT. It encodes CASIGTENTGELFF.

This chain connects TRBV5-5 to TRBJ1-3, with D maybe TRBD1 (6 bases). CDR1 is SGHKS, CDR2 YYEKEE, per germline (reference sequence). CDR3 size: 17 residues. With 4 bases removed from V and 4 bases from J, the gap between germline ends came to 21 bases. In DNA form, the CDR3 reads TGTGCCAGCAGCGTCCGGCTAGCCGGGGGCGCGGGAAACACCATATATTTT. Amino acids: CASSVRLAGGAGNTIYF.

The chain couples TRBV7-9 to TRBJ1-4; a possible D gene is TRBD1 (6 bases). Germline assignment: CDR1 SEHNR and CDR2 FQNEAQ (reference sequence). Trimming shortened V by 5 bases and J by 8 bases, and 18 bases separated the two germline ends. The CDR3 contains 15 residues. CDR3 residues: CASSPILGGQEKLFF. For the CDR3, the DNA is TGTGCCAGCAGCCCCATCCTCGGGGGCCAGGAAAAACTGTTTTTT. Combining the CDR3 with reference TRBV7-9 and TRBJ1-4 gives the whole variable domain DTGVSQNPRHKITKRGQNVTFRCDPISEHNRLYWYRQTLGQGPEFLTYFQNEAQLEKSRLLSDRFSAERPKGSFSTLEIQRTEQGDSAMYLCASSPILGGQEKLFFGSGTQLSVL.

V is TRBV18 and J is TRBJ1-5; 11 bases are shared with TRBD1. Germline V CDR1 and CDR2: KGHSH, LQKENI. This CDR3 has 16 amino acids. Trimming cost V 4 bases and J 4 bases; bases outside gene matches: 6. The CDR3 DNA is TGTGCCAGCTCACATACGGACAGGGGGCTAAATCAGCCCCAGCATTTT. Translated, it gives CASSHTDRGLNQPQHF.

This clone has a single count. In DNA form, the CDR3 reads TGTGCCAGCAGCCCCTCCCTTGGACAGGCAGAGACCCAGTACTTC. Encoded protein: CASSPSLGQAETQYF. The chain couples TRBV28 to TRBJ2-5, with 7 bases that match TRBD1. The J segment lost 4 bases and the V segment lost 6 bases, leaving 11 bases of the junction unmatched. CDR3 length equals 15 residues. Germline CDR1 and CDR2: MDHEN and SYDVKM.

The chain combines TRBV20-1 with TRBJ1-4; no firm D call. Deletions cut 5 bases from V and 12 bases from J, with 13 bases between. CDR1 and CDR2 from the germline V gene are DFQATT and SNEGSKA (reference sequence). The CDR3 spans 11 residues. CDR3 amino acids: CSAQEHNQLFF. The CDR3, as DNA: TGCAGTGCTCAAGAACATAATCAACTGTTTTTT.

The chain carries TRBV2 and TRBJ2-7; unclear D gene. Germline CDR1 is SNHLY and CDR2 is FYNNEI. CDR3 length: 13 amino acids. CDR3: CVQHLDLIYEQYF. The CDR3 region has the DNA TGTGTCCAGCACCTGGACCTCATCTACGAGCAGTACTTC.

The chain has TRBV27 and TRBJ1-2, with D possibly being TRBD1 (5 bases). This CDR3 region has 13 residues. V lost 6 bases, J lost 8 bases, and 16 bases lay in between. The V gene's germline CDR1 is MNHEY and CDR2 SMNVEV (reference sequence). Here the CDR3 reads CASSNSGPGGYTF. The CDR3 DNA sequence: TGTGCCAGCAGCAATTCCGGGCCAGGGGGCTACACCTTC.

This chain links TRBV10-1 with TRBJ2-2; possibly TRBD2 for D (5 bases). Germline CDR1 is WNHNN and CDR2 is SYGVQD (reference sequence). The CDR3 sequence is 14 residues long. V was clipped by 3 bases and J by 2 bases, with 7 bases between them. CDR3 coding DNA: TGCGCCAGCAGTGACAGGACTAACACCGGGGAGCTGTTTTTT. Encoded protein: CASSDRTNTGELFF.

This chain links TRBV7-2 with TRBJ2-7, with D possibly TRBD1 on 7 matching bases. The germline V gene encodes CDR1 SGHTA and CDR2 FQGNSA. Trimming took 6 bases from V and 3 from J, leaving 9 bases between them. The CDR3 sequence is 12 residues long. The CDR3 nucleotides read TGTGCCAGCAGTCAGGGGGGCTACGAGCAGTACTTC. This codes for CASSQGGYEQYF.

The V call is TRBV11-2, the J call TRBJ1-6, with 7 bases matching TRBD1. From germline, CDR1 is SGHAT and CDR2 FQNNGV. CDR3 length equals 14 residues. With V trimmed by 5 bases and J by 7 bases, 5 bases remained unmatched. The CDR3 loop is CASSTTGNNSPLHF. The CDR3 coding sequence is TGTGCCAGCAGCACGACAGGGAACAATTCACCCCTCCACTTT.

J is TRBJ2-7 and V is TRBV4-1; the D gene is possibly TRBD2 (6 bases). The CDR3 runs 14 residues. CDR1 MGHRA and CDR2 YSYEKL come from the germline V gene. V was pared by 7 bases and J by 3 bases, with 16 bases between. For the CDR3, the DNA is TGCGCCAGCACCAAAAGGACGGGGGACTACGAGCAGTACTTC. Protein sequence: CASTKRTGDYEQYF.

The J gene is TRBJ2-1, the V gene TRBV7-2; perhaps TRBD2 as D (5 bases). With 5 bases removed from V and 4 bases from J, the gap between germline ends came to 15 bases. In germline, CDR1 is SGHTA, CDR2 FQGNSA. The CDR3 extends over 15 amino acids. CDR3 sequence: CASSPWRSSYNEQFF. DNA for the CDR3: TGTGCCAGCAGCCCGTGGAGGTCCTCGTACAATGAGCAGTTCTTC.

This chain uses TRBV2 with TRBJ2-2; no reliable D call. V gave up 2 bases and J gave up 2 bases, with 6 bases separating them. Germline V gives CDR1 SNHLY, CDR2 FYNNEI. The CDR3 length is 14 residues. The DNA for the CDR3 is TGTGCCAGCAGTGAAAATGAAAACACCGGGGAGCTGTTTTTT. This codes for CASSENENTGELFF.